The T cell receptor (beta chain) described here comes from a study of regulatory T cells in long-lasting Graves disease. To note about this clonotype: Its cognate antigen is unknown.

V lost 4 bases to trimming and J lost 0 bases, with 11 bases between them. The CDR3 has 15 residues. Germline V gives CDR1 LGHDT, CDR2 YNNKEL (reference sequence). Researchers made TCR beta libraries by using iRepertoire HTBI primers and running Arm-PCR on CDR3 regions. MiXCR was run by TCRdb on the multiplex PCR reads, yielding one entry per CDR3 protein. The profile covers fewer than 650,000 distinct CDR3 sequences, with roughly 16% appearing a single time and about 12% taken by the ten largest. Findings and caveats of the study: Persistent Graves' cases showed lower TCR diversity than newly diagnosed cases.

Time point here: newly diagnosed GD, antithyroid drugs for less than 3 months. PBMC-extracted RNA yielded the TCR library. The same data also went into a second study, on T cells in Graves' hyperthyroidism and ophthalmopathy. That investigation notes: Exclusion criteria comprised uncontrolled infection, other autoimmune disease, pregnancy or lactation. Appearing also in blood were most of the thyroid clonotypes expanded above 0.001.

This chain links TRBV3-1 with TRBJ2-3; D might be TRBD2 (5 bases). Sample: peripheral blood mononuclear cells (PBMCs), taken at new diagnosis, from a patient treated with antithyroid drugs. This TCR was sampled from a man aged 18 to 29 with Graves disease. CDR3 nucleotides: TGTGCCAGCAGCCCAACTAGGGTCAGCACAGATACGCAGTATTTT. Amino acid sequence: CASSPTRVSTDTQYF.